The clone carrying this T cell receptor beta chain was recorded many times. The antigen is undetermined. The V and J ends lost 1 base and 6 bases respectively, with 14 bases between them. CDR1 and CDR2 (germline): SGHTA, FQGNSA. This CDR3 comprises 15 residues. TCRdb called the reads again in MiXCR, with one record for every CDR3 protein. Of some 800,000 distinct CDR3 sequences in the sample, about 28% were seen once. The sample belongs to a study of T cell repertoires in cytomegalovirus infection. Study in general: Based on public TCR beta signatures, there were indications of CMV infection and of a matching HLA type.

The rearrangement links TRBV7-2 to TRBJ2-3; no firm D call. This sequence originates from a human donor in good health (CMV status not recorded). Some clones in this sample may be carry-over from other donors' samples. This specimen was cultured CD8+ T cells from PBMCs, taken from culture after CMV antigen stimulation. The CDR3 DNA follows: TGTGCCAGCAGCTTAGGGGCCGCCGGGTCGGATACGCAGTATTTT. Translated: CASSLGAAGSDTQYF.